This is a list of T cell receptor beta chains from one sample in a study of blood T cell repertoires in COVID-19. The protocol was immunoSEQ multiplex PCR, while the TCRdb copy is restricted to in-frame clones and leaves out a portion. Among a few hundred thousand clones listed, roughly 87% were seen once. The sample was PBMCs or T cells enriched from blood (not recorded which). These receptors were collected from a woman aged 18-30 years who had recovered from COVID-19. The CDR3 runs from the conserved cysteine through the conserved F or W. A D gene is named only where the DNA matches it firmly. For some rows the clone size is stated as once, few or many, or as a class when expanded; others skip it.

>.|TRBJ2-5|TRBV12-2|.
CASRSTGHLQETQYF
TGTGCAAGTCGCTCAACGGGACACCTTCAAGAGACCCAGTACTTC
>TRBD2|TRBJ2-3|TRBV9|.
CASSGLEGLAGGTDTQYF
TGTGCCAGCAGCGGGTTAGAGGGACTAGCGGGGGGCACAGATACGCAGTATTTT
>.|TRBJ1-1|TRBV7-9|.
CASSFGAMGSEAFF
TGTGCCAGCAGCTTTGGGGCGATGGGGTCTGAAGCTTTCTTT
>.|TRBJ1-3|TRBV2|.
CASSVDRFPGNTIYF
TGTGCCAGCAGCGTAGACAGGTTCCCTGGAAACACCATATATTTT
>TRBD2|TRBJ2-2|TRBV11-3|.
CASRRGTDTGELFF
TGTGCCAGCAGGCGGGGGACGGACACCGGGGAGCTGTTTTTT
>.|TRBJ1-2|TRBV11-2|.
CASSSDTGYGYTF
TGTGCCAGCAGCTCGGATACAGGGTATGGCTACACCTTC
>TRBD2|TRBJ2-1|TRBV2|.
CASEWRTVTGGDNEQFF
TGTGCCAGCGAATGGAGGACTGTGACGGGGGGGGACAATGAGCAGTTCTTC
>.|TRBJ1-1|TRBV6-2/TRBV6-3|.
CASSPSGFEAFF
TGTGCCAGCAGCCCTTCAGGATTTGAAGCTTTCTTT
>.|TRBJ2-3|TRBV7-2|.
CASSSRTVSTDTQYF
TGTGCCAGCAGCTCCCGGACAGTAAGCACAGATACGCAGTATTTT
>.|TRBJ1-6|TRBV5-5|.
CASSLAGNLRISYNSPLHF
TGTGCCAGCAGCTTGGCCGGTAATCTCCGCATCTCATATAATTCACCCCTCCACTTT
>.|TRBJ2-7|TRBV7-3|.
CASSLTATDYYEQYF
TGTGCCAGCAGCTTAACCGCGACAGATTACTACGAGCAGTACTTC
>.|TRBJ1-2|TRBV14|.
CASSQDREPPSWGYTF
TGTGCCAGCAGCCAGGACCGGGAACCGCCTAGTTGGGGCTACACCTTC
>.|TRBJ1-1|TRBV14|.
CASSWAGLVTEAFF
TGTGCCAGCAGCTGGGCAGGGCTTGTGACTGAAGCTTTCTTT
>TRBD1|TRBJ2-5|TRBV30|.
CACRPGQANQETQYF
TGTGCCTGCCGACCGGGACAGGCTAACCAAGAGACCCAGTACTTC
>TRBD1|TRBJ1-5|TRBV5-6|.
CASSLGPGQGAGQPQHF
TGTGCCAGCAGCTTGGGCCCGGGACAGGGGGCCGGTCAGCCCCAGCATTTT
>.|TRBJ1-2|TRBV6-2/TRBV6-3|.
CASSSDSYGYTF
TGTGCCAGCAGCTCGGACAGCTATGGCTACACCTTC
>.|TRBJ2-7|TRBV5-8|.
CASSLEGQRGIYEQYF
TGTGCCAGCAGCTTAGAAGGACAAAGGGGAATCTACGAGCAGTACTTC
>.|TRBJ1-2|TRBV21-1|.
CASSKQGDGYTF
TGTGCCAGCAGCAAACAGGGGGATGGCTACACCTTC
>.|TRBJ2-1|TRBV11-2|.
CASSLGPTSSEQFF
TGTGCCAGCAGCTTAGGGCCCACTAGCTCTGAGCAGTTCTTC
>TRBD2|TRBJ2-3|TRBV7-3|.
CASSSPSASGTAADTQYF
TGTGCCAGCAGCTCCCCTTCGGCTAGCGGGACGGCAGCAGATACGCAGTATTTT
>.|TRBJ1-1|TRBV2|once
CASSDREGTEAFF
TGTGCCAGCAGTGACAGGGAGGGCACTGAAGCTTTCTTT
>TRBD2|TRBJ2-2|TRBV7-2|once
CASSLEASGGELFF
TGTGCCAGCAGCTTAGAGGCTAGCGGCGGGGAGCTGTTTTTT
>TRBD1|TRBJ1-1|TRBV6-5|.
CASRVTGGTEAFF
TGTGCCAGCAGGGTTACAGGGGGAACTGAAGCTTTCTTT
>.|TRBJ2-3|TRBV11-1|.
CASSLARARETDTQYF
TGTGCCAGCAGCTTAGCGAGGGCCCGGGAGACAGATACGCAGTATTTT
>.|TRBJ2-1|TRBV30|.
CAWSVGGSGFYYEQFF
TGTGCCTGGAGTGTAGGGGGATCAGGGTTTTATTATGAGCAGTTCTTC
>.|TRBJ1-6|TRBV4-1|once
CASSQDMNKGYNSPLHF
TGCGCCAGCAGCCAAGATATGAACAAGGGGTATAATTCACCCCTCCACTTT
>.|TRBJ1-1|TRBV4-3|.
CASSPLLFGGTEAFF
TGCGCCAGCAGCCCCCTCCTTTTCGGGGGGACTGAAGCTTTCTTT
>.|TRBJ1-5|TRBV6-1|.
CASSEGYRGSNQPQHF
TGTGCCAGCAGTGAAGGATACCGGGGATCCAATCAGCCCCAGCATTTT
>TRBD2|TRBJ2-3|TRBV9|.
CASSVDRVAGVNTQYF
TGTGCCAGCAGCGTAGACCGAGTAGCGGGAGTAAATACGCAGTATTTT
>.|TRBJ1-1|TRBV28|once
CVVVGGGGRTEAFF
TGTGTCGTGGTCGGCGGGGGGGGACGAACTGAAGCTTTCTTT
>.|TRBJ2-1|TRBV19|.
CASRAGEGYNEQFF
TGTGCCAGTCGGGCAGGGGAGGGCTACAATGAGCAGTTCTTC
>.|TRBJ2-5|TRBV4-3|.
CASSQDWALETQYF
TGCGCCAGCAGCCAAGACTGGGCTTTAGAGACCCAGTACTTC
>.|TRBJ1-5|TRBV3-1/TRBV3-2|.
CASSQDFGQPQHF
TGTGCCAGCAGCCAAGATTTCGGTCAGCCCCAGCATTTT
>.|TRBJ2-7|TRBV7-2|.
CASSLAWGPGDPYEQYF
TGTGCCAGCAGCTTAGCCTGGGGACCGGGGGACCCCTACGAGCAGTACTTC
>.|TRBJ2-7|TRBV7-9|.
CASSTDFYEQYF
TGTGCCAGCAGTACTGACTTCTACGAGCAGTACTTC
>TRBD2|TRBJ2-1|TRBV7-8|.
CASSLALGGGALMNEQFF
TGTGCCAGCAGCTTAGCGCTGGGCGGGGGGGCCTTGATGAATGAGCAGTTCTTC
>TRBD2|TRBJ2-7|TRBV4-3|.
CASSQTSGYEQYF
TGCGCCAGCAGCCAAACTAGCGGTTACGAGCAGTACTTC
>.|TRBJ2-7|TRBV6-6|once
CASSPLGAYEQYF
TGTGCCAGCAGCCCCCTCGGGGCCTACGAGCAGTACTTC
>.|TRBJ2-4|TRBV6-5|once
CASSYSRVNIQYF
TGTGCCAGCAGTTACTCCAGGGTAAACATTCAGTACTTC
>.|TRBJ1-2|TRBV7-8|.
CASSLAPLDSYGYTF
TGTGCCAGCAGCTTAGCTCCCCTCGACAGTTATGGCTACACCTTC
>.|TRBJ1-2|TRBV5-1|.
CASSLDVTARSSYGYTF
TGCGCCAGCAGCTTGGACGTGACAGCTAGGTCATCCTATGGCTACACCTTC
>.|TRBJ1-3|TRBV11-1|.
CASSSSPANRIYF
TGTGCCAGCAGCTCATCGCCCGCCAACCGGATATATTTT
>TRBD1|TRBJ1-4|TRBV19|.
CASSREPGTGFEKLFF
TGTGCCAGTAGTAGAGAACCCGGGACAGGATTCGAAAAACTGTTTTTT
>TRBD1|TRBJ1-4|TRBV2|.
CASSGGTAYEKLFF
TGTGCCAGCAGTGGAGGGACAGCGTATGAAAAACTGTTTTTT
>TRBD1|TRBJ1-4|TRBV2|.
CASIPDRDGEKLFF
TGTGCCAGCATCCCCGACAGGGATGGAGAAAAACTGTTTTTT
>.|TRBJ1-2|TRBV6-5|.
CASSLAGQILSGYTF
TGTGCCAGCAGCTTAGCTGGACAGATCCTATCTGGCTACACCTTC
>TRBD1|TRBJ1-5|TRBV6-2/TRBV6-3|.
CASSLTGENSNQPQHF
TGTGCCAGCAGTCTGACAGGGGAGAATAGCAATCAGCCCCAGCATTTT